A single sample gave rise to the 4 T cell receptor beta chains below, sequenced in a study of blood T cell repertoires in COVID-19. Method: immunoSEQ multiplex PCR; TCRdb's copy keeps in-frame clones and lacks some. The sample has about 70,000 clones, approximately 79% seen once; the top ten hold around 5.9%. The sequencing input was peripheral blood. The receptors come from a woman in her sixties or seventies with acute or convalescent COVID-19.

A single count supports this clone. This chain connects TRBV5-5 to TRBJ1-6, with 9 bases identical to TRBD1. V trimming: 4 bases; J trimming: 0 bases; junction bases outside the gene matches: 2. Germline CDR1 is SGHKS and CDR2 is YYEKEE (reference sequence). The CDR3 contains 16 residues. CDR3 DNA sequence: TGTGCCAGCAGCGTGACAGGGGGCTCCTATAATTCACCCCTCCACTTT. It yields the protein CASSVTGGSYNSPLHF.

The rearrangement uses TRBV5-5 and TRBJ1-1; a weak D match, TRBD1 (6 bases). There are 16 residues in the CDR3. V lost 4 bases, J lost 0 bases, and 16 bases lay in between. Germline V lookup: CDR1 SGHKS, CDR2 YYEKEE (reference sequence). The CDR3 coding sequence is TGTGCCAGCAGCGACATGACAGGATCGATGAACACTGAAGCTTTCTTT. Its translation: CASSDMTGSMNTEAFF.

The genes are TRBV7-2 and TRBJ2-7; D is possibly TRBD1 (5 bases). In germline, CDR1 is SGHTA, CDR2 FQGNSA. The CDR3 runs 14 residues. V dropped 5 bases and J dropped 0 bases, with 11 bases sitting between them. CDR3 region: CASSLGAGSYEQYF. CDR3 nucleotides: TGTGCCAGCAGCCTAGGGGCCGGCTCCTACGAGCAGTACTTC.

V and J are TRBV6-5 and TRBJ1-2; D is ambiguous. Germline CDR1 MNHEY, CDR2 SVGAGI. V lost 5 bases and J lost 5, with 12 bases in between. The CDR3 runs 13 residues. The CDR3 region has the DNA TGTGCCAGCAGTCCGCAGGTAGATTATGGCTACACCTTC. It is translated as CASSPQVDYGYTF.